Following are 27 T cell receptor beta chains from one sample sequenced in a study of T cell repertoires in cytomegalovirus infection. TCRdb re-derived calls from the reads in MiXCR, one entry per CDR3 protein. Seen here are 630,000 or so distinct CDR3 sequences, 24% observed once, and the top ten hold under 8.5%. The source material was CD8+ T cells from PBMCs. Receptors originate from a human donor in good health (CMV status not recorded). Some clones in this sample may be carry-over from other donors' samples.

This clonotype was counted at least ten times. V is TRBV7-8 and J is TRBJ2-1; 8 nucleotides line up with TRBD2. V dropped 5 bases and J dropped 4; count of bases not matched to a gene: 7. The CDR3 runs 15 residues. Germline V gene data show CDR1 as SGHVS and CDR2 as FQNEAQ. CDR3 sequence: CASSPGGGRYNEQFF. The CDR3 DNA follows: TGTGCCAGCAGCCCCGGGGGGGGCCGGTACAATGAGCAGTTCTTC.

This clonotype was counted ten times or more. A read error may produce the germline difference seen at one junction end. V usage is TRBV7-6 and J usage is TRBJ2-1; TRBD2 aligns across 8 bases. The germline CDR1 and CDR2 sequences are SGHVS and FNYEAQ. The CDR3 has 15 amino acids. Written as DNA, the CDR3 is TGTGCCAGCAGCCCTCGTAGCGGGGTCCCGAATGTGCAGTTCTTC. Protein product: CASSPRSGVPNVQFF. Complete variable domain (other parts from reference TRBV7-6 and TRBJ2-1): GAGVSQSPRYKVTKRGQDVALRCDPISGHVSLYWYRQALGQGPEFLTYFNYEAQQDKSGLPNDRFSAERPEGSISTLTIQRTEQRDSAMYRCASSPRSGVPNVQFFGPGTRLTVL.

This clonotype was observed a few times. The chain recombines TRBV5-6 with TRBJ2-1; 8 nucleotides align to TRBD2. The CDR3 is 14 residues long. V shed 0 bases and J 8 bases; nucleotides not matched to a gene: 4. The germline CDR1 and CDR2 sequences are SGHDT and YYEEEE. The CDR3 loop reads CASSLASSGHEQFF. The DNA of the CDR3 is TGTGCCAGCAGCTTGGCGTCTAGCGGGCATGAGCAGTTCTTC.

In this sample, this clonotype turned up many times. This chain links TRBV7-2 with TRBJ1-2; 7 bases fit TRBD1. The V segment lost 5 bases and the J segment 4 bases; nucleotides outside the gene matches: 10. The CDR3 loop spans 15 amino acids. From germline, CDR1 is SGHTA and CDR2 FQGNSA. The CDR3 nucleotides read TGTGCCAGCAGCCTAAACCCCGGGACAGCCTATGGCTACACCTTC. Translating it yields CASSLNPGTAYGYTF.

This clonotype has at least ten counts. The V gene is TRBV7-6, the J gene TRBJ2-1; D is possibly TRBD2 (5 bases). The germline gives CDR1 SGHVS, CDR2 FNYEAQ. The CDR3 consists of 15 residues. Trimming took 5 bases from V and 1 from J, leaving 12 bases between them. The CDR3 protein is CASSNRAVSYNEQFF. The CDR3 DNA is TGTGCCAGCAGCAACCGAGCGGTTTCCTACAATGAGCAGTTCTTC.

V is TRBV7-8 and J is TRBJ2-4; TRBD2 is a possible D gene (5 bases). Germline-derived CDR1 and CDR2 are SGHVS and FQNEAQ. V was trimmed by 5 bases and J by 2 bases, leaving 13 bases between them. The CDR3 has 15 residues. The CDR3 is CASSHPGLTKNIQYF. DNA of the CDR3: TGTGCCAGCAGCCACCCGGGATTAACCAAAAACATTCAGTACTTC.

The V and J genes are TRBV27 and TRBJ2-3; 7 bases are a match to TRBD1. The CDR3 consists of 18 residues. V dropped 5 bases and J dropped 2; count of bases not matched to a gene: 16. CDR1 and CDR2 (germline): MNHEY, SMNVEV (reference sequence). Here the CDR3 DNA reads TGTGCCAGCAGTCCGACAGGGTACCGTATAGATTTCACAGATACGCAGTATTTT. Its translation: CASSPTGYRIDFTDTQYF.

The genes are TRBV11-2 and TRBJ1-2; 7 positions agree with TRBD1. Germline CDR1 reads SGHAT; CDR2 reads FQNNGV. The junction had 10 bases not matched to a gene; V was cut back by 5 bases and J by 4 bases. CDR3 size: 15 residues. CDR3 protein: CASSPTPTGSYGYTF. CDR3 DNA sequence: TGTGCCAGCAGCCCTACCCCGACAGGGTCCTATGGCTACACCTTC.

This clonotype was picked up many times. The CDR3 region is CASSPRQGSYQETQYF. Here the CDR3 DNA reads TGTGCCAGCAGTCCAAGACAGGGTTCGTACCAAGAGACCCAGTACTTC. V usage is TRBV12-3 or TRBV12-4 and J usage is TRBJ2-5, with TRBD1 matching over 7 bases. The CDR3 loop spans 16 amino acids. V was clipped by 5 bases and J by 0 bases; unmatched bases: 9.

The chain carries TRBV6-2 or TRBV6-3 and TRBJ1-1; D perhaps matches TRBD1 (5 bases). V was pared by 2 bases and J by 9 bases, with 16 bases between. This CDR3 is 14 amino acids long. Germline V lookup: CDR1 MNHEY, CDR2 SVGEGT. CDR3 sequence: CASSYPPETAKAFF. Here the CDR3 DNA reads TGTGCCAGCAGTTACCCACCTGAGACAGCTAAAGCTTTCTTT.

This clonotype was seen many times. The chain carries TRBV7-8 and TRBJ2-3; no firm D call. V was cut by 2 bases and J by 0 bases, with 6 bases left in between. CDR1 SGHVS and CDR2 FQNEAQ come from the germline V gene. This CDR3 contains 14 residues. The CDR3 DNA is TGTGCCAGCAGCTTAATCGCTAGCACAGATACGCAGTATTTT. Its translation is CASSLIASTDTQYF.

Comments on this clonotype: This may be a read error: a much more frequent sequence differs by one nucleotide. The genes are TRBV7-8 and TRBJ2-1, with a weak D call TRBD1 (5 bases). The CDR3 has 17 residues. Germline loops: CDR1 SGHVS, CDR2 FQNEAQ. Trimming left V 3 bases short and J 0 bases short, with 15 bases between. The CDR3: CASSFLRQQSSYNEQFF. The CDR3 nucleotides are TGTGCCAGCAGCTTCTTGAGACAGCAGAGCTCCTACAATGAGCAGTTCTTC.

Concerning this clonotype itself: A much larger clone sits a single nucleotide away, making a read error possible. The chain uses TRBV28 and TRBJ2-6; a weak D match, TRBD1 (6 bases). Germline lookup yields CDR1 MDHEN and CDR2 SYDVKM. The CDR3 has 17 residues. The CDR3 DNA sequence: TGTGCCAGCAGTACAGGGTCCACACACTCTGGGGCCAACGTCCTGAGTTTC. Its protein product is CASSTGSTHSGANVLSF.

This clonotype showed up many times. J is TRBJ2-1 and V is TRBV12-3 or TRBV12-4; the D gene is possibly TRBD2 (6 bases). This CDR3 is 12 amino acids long. The ends were cut back, 6 bases at V and 7 bases at J, with 10 bases in the middle. The CDR3 loop reads CASSAGWNEQFF. The CDR3 nucleotides read TGTGCCAGCAGCGCGGGGTGGAATGAGCAGTTCTTC.

V gene TRBV7-9 combines with J gene TRBJ2-1, with D unresolved. The CDR3 is 14 residues long. Between the trimmed V and J ends, which lost 7 bases and 0 bases, there was a span of 10 bases. CDR1 and CDR2 from the germline V gene are SEHNR and FQNEAQ (reference sequence). This chain's CDR3 is CASTPSSSYNEQFF. Written as DNA, the CDR3 is TGTGCCAGCACCCCAAGCAGCTCCTACAATGAGCAGTTCTTC.

The chain has TRBV27 and TRBJ2-5; perhaps D is TRBD1 or TRBD2 (5 bases each). The length of the CDR3 is 15 residues. V lost 3 bases to trimming and J lost 4 bases, with 15 bases between them. In germline, CDR1 is MNHEY, CDR2 SMNVEV (reference sequence). CDR3 loop: CASSLTPAGRETQYF. CDR3 coding DNA: TGTGCCAGCAGTTTGACCCCCGCAGGGAGAGAGACCCAGTACTTC.

The chain joins TRBV27 to TRBJ2-3, with D possibly matching TRBD2 (6 bases). V dropped 2 bases and J dropped 4 bases, with 13 bases sitting between them. This CDR3 has 15 amino acids. Germline V gene data show CDR1 as MNHEY and CDR2 as SMNVEV (reference sequence). The CDR3 coding sequence is TGTGCCAGCAGTTTAACATTAGCGGATCCAGATACGCAGTATTTT. This encodes CASSLTLADPDTQYF.

This clonotype has a handful of counts. This chain links TRBV7-8 with TRBJ2-3; weak D call: TRBD1 (5 bases). The germline V gene has CDR1 SGHVS and CDR2 FQNEAQ. The CDR3 spans 15 residues. V dropped 5 bases and J dropped 2 bases, with 14 bases sitting between them. The CDR3 loop is CASSPQAGATDTQYF. CDR3 in DNA: TGTGCCAGCAGCCCGCAGGCTGGGGCCACAGATACGCAGTATTTT.

This clonotype was observed a single time. At one of its ends the junction is not consistent with the germline gene, which may arise from a read error. This sequence joins TRBV6-2 or TRBV6-3 and TRBJ2-5; either TRBD1 or TRBD2 may supply D (6 bases each). The CDR3 extends over 13 amino acids. Per the germline V gene, CDR1 is MNHEY and CDR2 is SVGEGT. The CDR3 DNA reads TGTACCAGCAGTATGGGGGGCTTGCAGACCCAGTACTTC. Amino acid sequence: CTSSMGGLQTQYF.

The chain is built from TRBV7-3 and TRBJ1-1; D perhaps matches TRBD1 (5 bases). Per the germline V gene, CDR1 is SGHTA and CDR2 is FQGTGA. Trimming took 5 bases from V and 0 from J, leaving 16 bases between them. This CDR3 spans 16 amino acids. CDR3: CASSRGRRGMNTEAFF. CDR3 nucleotide sequence: TGTGCCAGCAGCCGGGGGAGGCGTGGGATGAACACTGAAGCTTTCTTT.

This clonotype was seen only a few times. V is TRBV24-1 and J is TRBJ1-5, with unresolved D. V was pared by 4 bases and J by 5 bases, with 8 bases between. The CDR3 runs 13 residues. Germline CDR1 KGHDR, CDR2 SFDVKD. The DNA for the CDR3 is TGTGCCACCAGTGACAGTACGTATCAGCCCCAGCATTTT. It specifies CATSDSTYQPQHF.

Regarding this clonotype: This is likely a read error, given that the CDR3 carries no conserved phenylalanine or tryptophan at its end. The rearrangement joins TRBV20-1 to TRBJ2-5; D ambiguous. The CDR3 covers 13 residues. CDR1 is DFQATT and CDR2 is SNEGSKA in the germline V gene (reference sequence). With 6 bases removed from V and 5 bases from J, the gap between germline ends came to 16 bases. The CDR3 DNA reads as TGCAGTGCCCCGGACGGGTACCTGGAGACCCAGTACTCC. It is translated as CSAPDGYLETQYS.

The table lists this clonotype with many counts. V gene TRBV5-1 combines with J gene TRBJ2-1; 8 positions agree with TRBD1. Germline assignment: CDR1 SGHRS and CDR2 YFSETQ. This CDR3 comprises 14 residues. Trimming cost V 0 bases and J 8 bases; bases outside gene matches: 4. The CDR3 protein is CASSLDGQGYEQFF. The CDR3 coding sequence is TGCGCCAGCAGCTTGGACGGACAGGGCTATGAGCAGTTCTTC.

This clonotype has ten or more counts. The chain couples TRBV12-3 or TRBV12-4 to TRBJ2-5; unclear D gene. The V and J ends lost 6 bases and 5 bases respectively, with 10 bases between them. The CDR3 length is 12 residues. The CDR3 spells CASSRPQETQYF. Here the CDR3 DNA reads TGTGCCAGCAGCCGTCCTCAGGAGACCCAGTACTTC.

This clonotype showed up just a few times. The chain recombines TRBV20-1 with TRBJ2-7, with D hard to call. The V gene lost 6 bases and the J gene lost 3 bases, with 15 bases spanning the gap. The CDR3 has 13 amino acids. CDR1 DFQATT and CDR2 SNEGSKA come from the germline V gene (reference sequence). This CDR3 is CSATTEMGYEQYF. The CDR3 DNA sequence: TGCAGTGCCACGACCGAGATGGGCTACGAGCAGTACTTC.

The chain couples TRBV6-2 or TRBV6-3 to TRBJ2-1, with 7 bases identical to TRBD1. The CDR3 has 22 amino acids. Germline-derived CDR1 and CDR2 are MNHEY and SVGEGT. The ends lost 6 bases at V and 5 bases at J; junction bases unmatched: 31. CDR3 sequence (DNA): TGTGCCAGCAGCCACGTCTCCCGAGGGGGCGTAAAGTCGGACATGGAGAACAATGAGCAGTTCTTC. Encoded protein: CASSHVSRGGVKSDMENNEQFF.

The gene calls are TRBV5-6 and TRBJ2-7; D call uncertain. CDR3 length: 12 residues. V shed 0 bases and J shed 9 bases, with 10 bases lying between them. The germline V gene has CDR1 SGHDT and CDR2 YYEEEE. In DNA form, the CDR3 reads TGTGCCAGCAGCTTGGGGACCGTAGGGCAGTACGTC. Protein sequence: CASSLGTVGQYV.